This T cell receptor (beta chain) was found in a study of T cells after yellow fever vaccination. TCRdb reprocessed the 5' RACE reads with MiXCR, giving one entry per CDR3 protein. The table includes fewer than 450,000 distinct CDR3 sequences, roughly 4% detected once. There are many counts of this clonotype. The CDR3 is 15 amino acids. The V segment lost 6 bases and the J segment 4 bases; nucleotides outside the gene matches: 3. The chain couples TRBV12-3 or TRBV12-4 to TRBJ2-3, with 14 bases aligning to TRBD2. The sequence was obtained from a man aged 18 to 29 who received the YFV17D yellow fever vaccine. The source was PBMCs, collected 5 days after the yellow fever booster vaccination. CDR3 in DNA: TGTGCCAGCAGCCCGGGACTAGCGGGGGCAGATACGCAGTATTTT. This gives the protein CASSPGLAGADTQYF.